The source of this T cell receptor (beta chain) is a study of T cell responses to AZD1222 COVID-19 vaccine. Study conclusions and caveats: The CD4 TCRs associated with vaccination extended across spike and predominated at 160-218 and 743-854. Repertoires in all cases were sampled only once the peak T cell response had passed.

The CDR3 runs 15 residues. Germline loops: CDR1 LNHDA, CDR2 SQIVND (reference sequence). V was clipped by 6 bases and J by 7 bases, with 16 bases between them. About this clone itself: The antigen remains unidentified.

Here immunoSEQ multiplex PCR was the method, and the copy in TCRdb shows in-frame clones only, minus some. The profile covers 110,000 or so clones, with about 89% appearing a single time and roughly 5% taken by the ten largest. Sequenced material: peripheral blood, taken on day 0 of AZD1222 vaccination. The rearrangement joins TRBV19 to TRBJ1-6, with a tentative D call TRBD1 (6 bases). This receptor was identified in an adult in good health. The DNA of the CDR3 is TGTGCCAGTAGCCCTACAGGGTGGGCCAATTCACCCCTCCACTTT. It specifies CASSPTGWANSPLHF.